This T cell receptor beta chain is from a study of molecular identifiers for immune sequencing clone quantification. General observations from the study: Effector cells had over 98% of their molecules in clones above 20 RNA copies, while naive cells had under 1%.

V was clipped by 4 bases and J by 1 base, with 12 bases between them. Germline CDR1 reads PRHDT; CDR2 reads FYEKMQ (reference sequence). The length of the CDR3 is 15 residues. This clonotype was recorded only once. What it binds is not known. This may come from a read error, since a much larger clone is one base off. TCRdb redid the calling of the PCR reads with MiXCR, one entry per CDR3 protein. The data show some 680,000 distinct CDR3 sequences, around 25% seen once. V gene TRBV13 combines with J gene TRBJ2-3; D unresolved. The clonotype comes from a human donor in good health. Some libraries in this study had Jurkat cell RNA spiked in. The sample was naive CD8+ T cells from blood, with Jurkat cell RNA spiked in. The subset is: FACS-sorted CD8+CD4-CCR7+CD45RA+ naive T cells. DNA for the CDR3: TGTGCCAGCAGCTCAGATAGATCCGGCACAGATACGCAGTATTTT. As protein: CASSSDRSGTDTQYF.